Each of the 17 T cell receptor beta chains below was sequenced from the same sample in a study of beta chain features in type 1 diabetes. Whole-study findings and limits: Significant though moderate, a shortening of TCRB CDR3s appeared in all four CD4+ subsets of Type 1 diabetes patients.

Since all of the isolated RNA was reverse transcribed, expressed TCRB transcripts were what got sequenced. The protocol was immunoSEQ multiplex PCR, while the TCRdb copy is restricted to in-frame clones and leaves out a portion. The sample has over 650,000 clones, about 14% seen once. These receptors lack a known antigen. The specimen was naive CD4+ T cells from blood. The receptors shown here come from a man aged 18 to 29 with type 1 diabetes.

This clone was observed a handful of times. The chain uses TRBV7-9 and TRBJ2-5, with D tentatively TRBD1 (6 bases). Germline loops: CDR1 SEHNR, CDR2 FQNEAQ (reference sequence). V lost 5 bases and J 5 bases, leaving 12 bases between the germline ends. The CDR3 is 13 residues long. CDR3 DNA sequence: TGTGCCAGCAGCCAGCAGGGGCGGGAGACCCAGTACTTC. Its translation is CASSQQGRETQYF.

This chain uses TRBV4-3 with TRBJ1-5, with D possibly TRBD1 on 5 matching bases. Germline loops: CDR1 LGHNA, CDR2 YSLEER. This CDR3 has 16 amino acids. Trimming shortened V by 0 bases and J by 6 bases, and 15 bases separated the two germline ends. The CDR3 sequence is CASSQDTVRVGQPQHF. CDR3 in DNA: TGCGCCAGCAGCCAAGATACGGTCAGGGTGGGTCAGCCCCAGCATTTT.

This clone has only a few counts. This sequence joins TRBV10-1 and TRBJ2-1, with a tentative D call TRBD2 (6 bases). The CDR3 sequence is 14 residues long. V lost 3 bases to trimming and J lost 7 bases, with 13 bases between them. CDR1 is WNHNN and CDR2 is SYGVQD in the germline V gene (reference sequence). Here the CDR3 reads CASSENYGGNEQFF. In DNA, the CDR3 is TGCGCCAGCAGTGAAAACTACGGGGGAAATGAGCAGTTCTTC.

This clone was seen a few times. This same CDR3 is encoded by further DNA sequences in the sample. V and J are TRBV5-1 and TRBJ2-5; 10 positions agree with TRBD2. CDR3 length: 15 amino acids. J was trimmed by 0 bases and V by 2 bases; bases with no gene match: 1. Looked up from germline, CDR1 is SGHRS and CDR2 is YFSETQ. In nucleotides, the CDR3 is TGCGCCAGCAGCTTCGGACTAGCGGACCAAGAGACCCAGTACTTC. Protein product: CASSFGLADQETQYF.

This clone has a handful of counts. The chain recombines TRBV4-3 with TRBJ2-1; D assignment may be TRBD1 or TRBD2 (6 bases each). Germline-derived CDR1 and CDR2 are LGHNA and YSLEER. The CDR3 spans 13 residues. The V and J ends lost 0 bases and 15 bases respectively, with 15 bases between them. The CDR3 nucleotides read TGCGCCAGCAGCCAAGAGTACGGGGGCCCGGGGTTCTTC. Translated: CASSQEYGGPGFF.

This clone turned up a few times. This sequence joins TRBV7-2 and TRBJ2-3, with 8 bases fitting TRBD2. The V gene's germline CDR1 is SGHTA and CDR2 FQGNSA. J lost 9 bases, V lost 5 bases, and 1 base had no gene match. CDR3 length: 11 amino acids. The CDR3 bases are TGTGCCAGCAGCCCGGGAGGGACGCAGTATTTT. Translated: CASSPGGTQYF. The full variable domain, its missing parts supplied by reference TRBV7-2 and TRBJ2-3, is GAGVSQSPSNKVTEKGKDVELRCDPISGHTALYWYRQSLGQGLEFLIYFQGNSAPDKSGLPSDRFSAERTGGSVSTLTIQRTQQEDSAVYLCASSPGGTQYFGPGTRLTVL.

This clone has a handful of counts. The chain couples TRBV5-1 to TRBJ2-3, with 7 bases that match TRBD1. The germline CDR1 and CDR2 sequences are SGHRS and YFSETQ. The CDR3 consists of 13 residues. V shed 4 bases and J 1 base; nucleotides not matched to a gene: 0. CDR3 residues: CASSGTGTDTQYF. The CDR3 nucleotides read TGCGCCAGCAGCGGGACAGGCACAGATACGCAGTATTTT.

This rearrangement joins TRBV28 to TRBJ2-1; no definite D call. Germline V gene lookup returns CDR1 MDHEN and CDR2 SYDVKM. The CDR3 sequence is 14 residues long. Trimming took 5 bases from V and 3 from J, leaving 11 bases between them. DNA for the CDR3: TGTGCCAGCAGTCCCCTAACGGGCTACAATGAGCAGTTCTTC. It yields the protein CASSPLTGYNEQFF.

This clone has more than one count but fewer than ten. The chain is built from TRBV18 and TRBJ1-1; D gene unclear. The V and J ends lost 3 bases and 1 base respectively, with 12 bases between them. CDR1 is KGHSH and CDR2 is LQKENI in the germline V gene. The CDR3 is made up of 15 amino acids. CDR3 amino acids: CASSPNGSPNTEAFF. CDR3 sequence (DNA): TGTGCCAGCTCACCCAACGGCAGCCCGAACACTGAAGCTTTCTTT.

The chain uses TRBV27 and TRBJ1-5; tentatively, D is TRBD1 (5 bases). With 0 bases removed from V and 8 bases from J, the gap between germline ends came to 14 bases. The CDR3 is 15 amino acids. Germline V CDR1 and CDR2: MNHEY, SMNVEV (reference sequence). The CDR3 region is CASSLSRQGGEPQHF. In DNA form, the CDR3 reads TGTGCCAGCAGTTTATCTCGGCAGGGTGGGGAGCCCCAGCATTTT.

This clone was counted a few times. The V call is TRBV9, the J call TRBJ1-1, with no clear D. Per germline, CDR1 SGDLS and CDR2 YYNGEE. The CDR3 runs 15 residues. V dropped 0 bases and J dropped 4 bases, with 13 bases sitting between them. Written as DNA, the CDR3 is TGTGCCAGCAGCGTAGAACCTCGCTCGGGCACTGAAGCTTTCTTT. This encodes CASSVEPRSGTEAFF.

This clone was seen more than once but under ten times. This sequence joins TRBV2 and TRBJ1-1; possibly TRBD1 for D (5 bases). CDR3 length equals 13 residues. Trimming stripped 6 bases from V and 6 bases from J, with 14 bases between. Germline CDR1 reads SNHLY; CDR2 reads FYNNEI. CDR3 nucleotides: TGTGCCAGCAGCGCCCAGGGAGGATCTGAAGCTTTCTTT. Amino acid sequence: CASSAQGGSEAFF.

This clone showed up just a few times. The chain combines TRBV7-9 with TRBJ1-2; no clear D. V was pared by 3 bases and J by 3 bases, with 11 bases between. There are 14 residues in the CDR3. Germline V gives CDR1 SEHNR, CDR2 FQNEAQ (reference sequence). Here the CDR3 DNA reads TGTGCCAGCAGCTTCGAGGTTCTGGACTATGGCTACACCTTC. Amino acids: CASSFEVLDYGYTF.

This clone has a count of ten or more. The chain couples TRBV30 to TRBJ2-4; no clear D gene. Per germline, CDR1 GTSNPN and CDR2 SVGIG (reference sequence). The CDR3 extends over 13 amino acids. Deletions cut 4 bases from V and 7 bases from J, with 14 bases between. CDR3 region: CAWTFGRGNIQYF. CDR3 nucleotides: TGTGCCTGGACCTTCGGACGTGGGAACATTCAGTACTTC.

There are a few counts of this clone. The genes are TRBV10-3 and TRBJ2-6; D uncertain. The germline gives CDR1 ENHRY, CDR2 SYGVKD. Trimming stripped 4 bases from V and 3 bases from J, with 7 bases between. The CDR3 loop spans 14 amino acids. CDR3 coding DNA: TGTGCCATCAGTGCGGATGTTGGGGCCAACGTCCTGACTTTC. This sequence encodes CAISADVGANVLTF.

The chain has TRBV6-1 and TRBJ2-7; D is undetermined. Trimming took 6 bases from V and 0 from J, leaving 12 bases between them. Germline CDR1 is MNHNS and CDR2 is SASEGT. This CDR3 contains 14 residues. The chain's CDR3 is CASSVAEISYEQYF. The CDR3 DNA sequence: TGTGCCAGCAGCGTGGCAGAGATCTCCTACGAGCAGTACTTC.

The chain combines TRBV23-1 with TRBJ2-3; 9 bases are shared with TRBD1. TRBV23-1 is an ORF; its function is uncertain. Trimming took 4 bases from V and 5 from J; bases not matched to a gene: 16. CDR3 length: 18 amino acids. The CDR3 coding sequence is TGCGCCAGCAGTCTTTATTTGGCGGGACAGGGACGAGGAGATACGCAGTATTTT. Translating gives CASSLYLAGQGRGDTQYF.